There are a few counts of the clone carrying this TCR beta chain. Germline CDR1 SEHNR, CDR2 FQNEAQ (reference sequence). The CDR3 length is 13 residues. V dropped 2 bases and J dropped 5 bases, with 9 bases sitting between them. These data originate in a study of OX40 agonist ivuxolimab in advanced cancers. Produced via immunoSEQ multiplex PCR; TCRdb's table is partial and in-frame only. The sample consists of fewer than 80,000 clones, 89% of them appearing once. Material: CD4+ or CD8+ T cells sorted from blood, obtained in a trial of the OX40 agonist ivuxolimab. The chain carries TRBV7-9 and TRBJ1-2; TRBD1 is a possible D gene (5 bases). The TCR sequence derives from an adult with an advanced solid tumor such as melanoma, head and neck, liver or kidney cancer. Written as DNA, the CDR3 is TGTGCCAGCAGCTTAAGCAGGGATTATGGCTACACCTTC. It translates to CASSLSRDYGYTF. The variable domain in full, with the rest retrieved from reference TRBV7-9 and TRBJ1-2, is DTGVSQNPRHKITKRGQNVTFRCDPISEHNRLYWYRQTLGQGPEFLTYFQNEAQLEKSRLLSDRFSAERPKGSFSTLEIQRTEQGDSAMYLCASSLSRDYGYTFGSGTRLTVV.